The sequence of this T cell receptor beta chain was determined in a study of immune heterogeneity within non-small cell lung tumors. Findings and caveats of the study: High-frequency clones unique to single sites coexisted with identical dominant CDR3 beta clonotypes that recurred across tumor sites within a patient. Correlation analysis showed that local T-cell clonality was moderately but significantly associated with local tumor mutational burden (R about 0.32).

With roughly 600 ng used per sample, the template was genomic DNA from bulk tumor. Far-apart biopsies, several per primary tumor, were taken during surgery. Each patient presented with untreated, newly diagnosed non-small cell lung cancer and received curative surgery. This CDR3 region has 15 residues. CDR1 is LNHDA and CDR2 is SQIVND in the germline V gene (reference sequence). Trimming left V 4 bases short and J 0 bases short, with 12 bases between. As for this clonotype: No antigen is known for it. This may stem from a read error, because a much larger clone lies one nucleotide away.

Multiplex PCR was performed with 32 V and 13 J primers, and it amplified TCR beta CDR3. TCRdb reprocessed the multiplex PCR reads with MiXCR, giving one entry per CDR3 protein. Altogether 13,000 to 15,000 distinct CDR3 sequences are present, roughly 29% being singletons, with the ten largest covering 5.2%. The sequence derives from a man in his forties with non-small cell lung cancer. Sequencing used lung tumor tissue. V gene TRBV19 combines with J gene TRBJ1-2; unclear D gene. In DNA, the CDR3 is TGTGCCAGTAGTAAGACATGCCCGACTAACTATGGCTACACCTTC. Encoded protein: CASSKTCPTNYGYTF.